This T cell receptor beta chain was recovered during a study of cytomegalovirus exposure and HLA in healthy donors. The PCR contained 60 Vbeta and 13 Jbeta primers. Sequencing was performed with immunoSEQ multiplex PCR; in TCRdb, only in-frame clones are kept and a portion is missing. The data show 95,000 to 150,000 clones, 60% to 85% seen once. General observations from the study: 16,951 TCR beta sequences were associated with HLA alleles at 0.05 false discovery rate in a later analysis.

This clone turned up a few times. The antigen is unknown. Other DNA variants within this sample encode the same CDR3. Donors in the study were healthy people who gave bone marrow. While unrecorded immune exposures were likely, the donors were nominally healthy when sampled. Sequenced input: PBMCs. This TCR was sampled from a man aged 25-40 years in good health and CMV-seronegative.

The CDR3 coding sequence is TGTGCCAGCAGTCCGGGGACAGCAACTAATGAAAAACTGTTTTTT. It specifies CASSPGTATNEKLFF. The J gene is TRBJ1-4, the V gene TRBV7-9; 7 positions agree with TRBD1. V lost 6 bases and J lost 0; bases outside the gene matches: 4. The CDR3 is made up of 15 amino acids. Germline CDR1 is SEHNR and CDR2 is FQNEAQ (reference sequence).